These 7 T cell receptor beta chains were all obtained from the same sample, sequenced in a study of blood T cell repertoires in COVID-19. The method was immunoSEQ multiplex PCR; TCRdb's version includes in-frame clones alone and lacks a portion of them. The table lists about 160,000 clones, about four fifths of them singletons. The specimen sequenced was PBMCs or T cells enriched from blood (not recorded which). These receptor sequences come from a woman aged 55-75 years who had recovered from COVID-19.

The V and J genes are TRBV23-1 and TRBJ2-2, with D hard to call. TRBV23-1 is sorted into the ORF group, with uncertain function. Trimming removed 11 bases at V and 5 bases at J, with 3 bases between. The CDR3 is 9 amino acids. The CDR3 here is CASTGELFF. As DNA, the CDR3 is TGCGCCTCTACCGGGGAGCTGTTTTTT.

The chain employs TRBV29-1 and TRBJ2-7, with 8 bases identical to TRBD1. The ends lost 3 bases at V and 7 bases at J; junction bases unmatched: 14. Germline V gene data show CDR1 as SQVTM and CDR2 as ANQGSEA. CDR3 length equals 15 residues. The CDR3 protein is CSVDIFTGRGREQYF. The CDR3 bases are TGCAGCGTTGATATTTTCACTGGCAGGGGGCGAGAGCAGTACTTC.

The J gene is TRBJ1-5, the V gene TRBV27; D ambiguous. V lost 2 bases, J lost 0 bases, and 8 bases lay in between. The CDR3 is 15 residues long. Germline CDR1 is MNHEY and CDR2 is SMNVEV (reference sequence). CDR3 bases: TGTGCCAGCAGTTTAGGAGGATATAGCAATCAGCCCCAGCATTTT. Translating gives CASSLGGYSNQPQHF.

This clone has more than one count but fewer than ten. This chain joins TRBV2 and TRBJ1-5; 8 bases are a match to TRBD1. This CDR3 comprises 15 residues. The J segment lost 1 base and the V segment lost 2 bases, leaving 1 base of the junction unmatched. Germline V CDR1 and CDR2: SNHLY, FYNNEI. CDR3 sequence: CASSENRGSNQPQHF. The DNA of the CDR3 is TGTGCCAGCAGTGAAAACAGGGGGAGCAATCAGCCCCAGCATTTT.

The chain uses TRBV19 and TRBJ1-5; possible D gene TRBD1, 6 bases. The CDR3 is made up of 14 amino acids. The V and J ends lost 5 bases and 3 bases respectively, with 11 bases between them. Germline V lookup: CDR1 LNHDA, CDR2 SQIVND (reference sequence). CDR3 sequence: CASSVRQVNQPQHF. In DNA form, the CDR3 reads TGTGCCAGTAGTGTGCGACAGGTCAATCAGCCCCAGCATTTT.

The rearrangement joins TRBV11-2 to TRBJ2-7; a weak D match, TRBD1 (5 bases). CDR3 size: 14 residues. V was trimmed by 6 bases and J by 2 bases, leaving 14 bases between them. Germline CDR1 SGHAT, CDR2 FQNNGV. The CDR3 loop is CASRYIGVTYEQYF. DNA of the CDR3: TGTGCCAGCAGGTATATAGGGGTTACCTACGAGCAGTACTTC.

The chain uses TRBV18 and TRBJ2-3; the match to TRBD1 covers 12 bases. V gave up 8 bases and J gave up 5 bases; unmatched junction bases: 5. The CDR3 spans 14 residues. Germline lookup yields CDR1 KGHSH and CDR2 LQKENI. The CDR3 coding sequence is TGTGCCAGCACGAGGGACAGGGGGCGAGATACGCAGTATTTT. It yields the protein CASTRDRGRDTQYF.